The TCR beta chain under discussion was sequenced for a study of blood T cell repertoires in COVID-19. On the study more broadly: The United States, Italy and Spain were the sources of the acute and convalescent COVID-19 samples.

Trimming took off 5 bases at V and 5 bases at J, with 12 bases between the two ends. Germline-derived CDR1 and CDR2 are MDHEN and SYDVKM. This CDR3 comprises 13 residues. Cohort allocation depended upon clinical history that participants reported. The repertoire was sequenced with immunoSEQ multiplex PCR; TCRdb's copy has only in-frame clones and lacks some. The sample consists of around 160,000 clones, approximately 90% of them appearing once. The sample was PBMCs or T cells enriched from blood (not recorded which). The chain couples TRBV28 to TRBJ1-2; D unresolved. The clonotype was recovered from a woman aged 25 to 39 with acute COVID-19. As DNA, the CDR3 is TGTGCCAGCAGTCTAGGATCGGTTTATGGCTACACCTTC. Residues: CASSLGSVYGYTF.